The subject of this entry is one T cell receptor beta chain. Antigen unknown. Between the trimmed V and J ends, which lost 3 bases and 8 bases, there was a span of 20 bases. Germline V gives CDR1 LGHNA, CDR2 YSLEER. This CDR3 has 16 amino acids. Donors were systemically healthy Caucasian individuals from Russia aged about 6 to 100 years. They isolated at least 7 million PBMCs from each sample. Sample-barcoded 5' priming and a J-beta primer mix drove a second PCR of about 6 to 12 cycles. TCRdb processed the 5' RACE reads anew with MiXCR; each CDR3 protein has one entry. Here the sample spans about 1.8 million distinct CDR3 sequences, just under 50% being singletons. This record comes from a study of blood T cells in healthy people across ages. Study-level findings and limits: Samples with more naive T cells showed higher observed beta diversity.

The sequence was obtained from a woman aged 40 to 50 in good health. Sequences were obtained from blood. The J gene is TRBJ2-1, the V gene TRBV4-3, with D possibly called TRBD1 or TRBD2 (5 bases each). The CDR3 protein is CASSQGVGRGTDEQFF. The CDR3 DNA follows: TGCGCCAGCAGCCAGGGGGTCGGGCGAGGGACCGATGAGCAGTTCTTC.